This TCR beta chain stems from a study of T cells in women clearing cervical HPV infection. Background on the study: Cases' blood sampling followed lesion detection by median roughly 160 days (90 to 200). HLA type stays a possible confounder, typing being limited. Study-level results: TRBV6-7 relative abundance averaged roughly 0.1% in cases and about 0.15% in controls. Richness plus V gene abundances separated cases from controls with AUC about 0.8.

In germline, CDR1 is ENHRY, CDR2 SYGVKD. CDR3 length: 17 amino acids. Trimming cost V 3 bases and J 5 bases; bases outside gene matches: 14. About this clone itself: Its antigen remains unknown. Read sequence stops 3 residues before the CDR3 end, and the germline J gene provides the missing end.

Sequencing was performed with immunoSEQ multiplex PCR; in TCRdb, only in-frame clones are kept and a portion is missing. Recorded for this sample: fewer than 30,000 clones. The receptor comes from a woman between 18 and 70 years old with a cervical HPV16 infection that either progressed to CIN3+ or cleared (not recorded which). The specimen was blood buffy coat. The gene calls are TRBV10-3 and TRBJ2-5; 8 bases are a match to TRBD1. The CDR3 here is CAISDSRFADRAETQYF. Incomplete CDR3 DNA: TGTGCCATCAGTGACAGCCGTTTTGCGGACAGGGCTGAGACC.